This T cell receptor beta chain was observed in a study of type 1 and type 2 diabetes patients. Trimming removed 5 bases from V and 3 bases from J, with 11 bases in between. The CDR3 sequence is 13 residues long. The germline gives CDR1 SNHLY, CDR2 FYNNEI. The PCR template was genomic DNA. A primer set of 30 forward and 13 reverse primers amplified the CDR3. TCRdb redid the calling of the multiplex PCR reads with MiXCR, one entry per CDR3 protein. The table has 250,000 or so distinct CDR3 sequences, approximately 50% seen once; the top ten hold around 13%. This chain connects TRBV2 to TRBJ2-7, with no clear D. Sequencing input: peripheral blood mononuclear cells (PBMCs). The source is a man younger than 35 with type 2 diabetes. CDR3 sequence: CASSYSLLYEQYF. In nucleotides, the CDR3 is TGTGCCAGCAGTTATTCTTTGCTCTACGAGCAGTACTTC.